Presented here are 22 T cell receptor beta chains from one specimen sequenced in a study of Tregs in tolerant kidney transplant recipients. Using immunoSEQ multiplex PCR, the repertoire was profiled, and TCRdb retains in-frame clones only, with some absent. The sample records 98,000 or so clones, around 91% being singletons. Sequencing was performed on CD4+ T cells from blood, taken before the transplant. All receptors derive from a human donor who received a combined kidney and bone marrow transplant.

V and J are TRBV18 and TRBJ1-4, with D possibly TRBD1 on 5 matching bases. Germline CDR1 is KGHSH and CDR2 is LQKENI. There are 15 residues in the CDR3. Trimming removed 0 bases at V and 7 bases at J, with 12 bases between. CDR3 nucleotides: TGTGCCAGCTCACCACCCGGGAGGGGAAGTGAAAAACTGTTTTTT. This codes for CASSPPGRGSEKLFF.

V is TRBV5-6 and J is TRBJ2-7; TRBD1 matches 11 bases. Germline lookup yields CDR1 SGHDT and CDR2 YYEEEE. The CDR3 totals 17 residues. Unmatched junction bases numbered 9, after V lost 3 bases and J lost 1 base. The CDR3 region has the DNA TGTGCCAGCAGCTGGGGGACAGGGGGTGGTAAATCCTACGAGCAGTACTTC. Its translation: CASSWGTGGGKSYEQYF. Full variable domain (outside the CDR3, taken from reference TRBV5-6 and TRBJ2-7): DAGVTQSPTHLIKTRGQQVTLRCSPKSGHDTVSWYQQALGQGPQFIFQYYEEEERQRGNFPDRFSGHQFPNYSSELNVNALLLGDSALYLCASSWGTGGGKSYEQYFGPGTRLTVT.

The chain employs TRBV5-1 and TRBJ2-3; the D gene is possibly TRBD2 (6 bases). Between the trimmed V and J ends, which lost 4 bases and 2 bases, there was a span of 17 bases. In germline, CDR1 is SGHRS, CDR2 YFSETQ. The CDR3 is made up of 16 amino acids. DNA for the CDR3: TGCGCCAGCAGCCCTCGAGGTAGCGGACTCACAGATACGCAGTATTTT. This codes for CASSPRGSGLTDTQYF.

The chain links TRBV6-1 to TRBJ1-5, with 9 nucleotides matching TRBD1. The trim removed 8 bases at V and 4 bases at J, leaving 9 bases unmatched. This CDR3 is built from 15 residues. The V gene's germline CDR1 is MNHNS and CDR2 SASEGT. CDR3 amino acids: CASQTGTGKNQPQHF. DNA of the CDR3: TGTGCCAGCCAGACCGGGACAGGGAAGAATCAGCCCCAGCATTTT.

The chain couples TRBV2 to TRBJ2-7; D uncertain. CDR1 and CDR2 (germline): SNHLY, FYNNEI. CDR3 length: 14 amino acids. Trimming stripped 8 bases from V and 0 bases from J, with 14 bases between. The CDR3 DNA is TGTGCCAGCCACATTCTCCGCAGCTCCTACGAGCAGTACTTC. Protein sequence: CASHILRSSYEQYF.

This rearrangement joins TRBV18 to TRBJ2-6, with no clear D. CDR3 length equals 16 residues. Germline V lookup: CDR1 KGHSH, CDR2 LQKENI. Between the trimmed V and J ends, which lost 2 bases and 1 base, there was a span of 9 bases. The CDR3 spells CASSPSGPSGANVLTF. CDR3 in DNA: TGTGCCAGCTCACCATCAGGTCCGTCTGGGGCCAACGTCCTGACTTTC.

The rearrangement uses TRBV6-5 and TRBJ2-1; TRBD1 is a possible D gene (6 bases). The CDR3 has 11 amino acids. Trimming stripped 7 bases from V and 6 bases from J, with 7 bases between. Germline CDR1 reads MNHEY; CDR2 reads SVGAGI. CDR3 region: CASTRGNEQFF. The CDR3 coding sequence is TGTGCCAGCACCAGGGGCAATGAGCAGTTCTTC.

This rearrangement joins TRBV4-2 to TRBJ1-1; D may be TRBD1 (6 bases). The CDR3 is 13 residues long. The ends were cut back, 4 bases at V and 3 bases at J, with 9 bases in the middle. Per germline, CDR1 LGHNA and CDR2 YNFKEQ. This CDR3 is CASSRRGDTEAFF. The CDR3 bases are TGTGCCAGCAGCCGCAGGGGAGACACTGAAGCTTTCTTT.

The V gene is TRBV4-1, the J gene TRBJ2-1; weak D call: TRBD2 (5 bases). CDR3 size: 15 residues. CDR1 is MGHRA and CDR2 is YSYEKL in the germline V gene. Trimming removed 0 bases at V and 3 bases at J, with 9 bases between. The CDR3, as DNA: TGCGCCAGCAGCCAAGATAAAGCGGTCTACAATGAGCAGTTCTTC. This sequence encodes CASSQDKAVYNEQFF.

The genes are TRBV4-1 and TRBJ1-5; the D is unclear. Germline values: CDR1 MGHRA, CDR2 YSYEKL. The CDR3 loop spans 14 amino acids. V lost 0 bases and J 2 bases, leaving 5 bases between the germline ends. DNA of the CDR3: TGCGCCAGCAGCCAAGATCTCGGCAATCAGCCCCAGCATTTT. Translated: CASSQDLGNQPQHF.

This chain links TRBV7-2 with TRBJ2-7, with D perhaps matching TRBD2 (5 bases). This CDR3 region has 14 residues. CDR1 is SGHTA and CDR2 is FQGNSA in the germline V gene. Trimming stripped 5 bases from V and 3 bases from J, with 14 bases between. CDR3 coding DNA: TGTGCCAGCAGCCCTAGCACCGACGGCTACGAGCAGTACTTC. Its protein product is CASSPSTDGYEQYF.

The V gene is TRBV4-1, the J gene TRBJ1-4; no firm D call. The germline gives CDR1 MGHRA, CDR2 YSYEKL. The CDR3 totals 16 residues. V was clipped by 3 bases and J by 10 bases, with 21 bases between them. The CDR3 here is CASSQGLGGFFGKLFF. The CDR3 DNA reads TGCGCCAGCAGCCAGGGCTTGGGTGGATTCTTTGGAAAACTGTTTTTT.

This chain connects TRBV7-9 to TRBJ1-2, with D possibly TRBD1 on 6 matching bases. The V and J ends lost 5 bases and 7 bases respectively, with 20 bases between them. The length of the CDR3 is 15 residues. Germline lookup yields CDR1 SEHNR and CDR2 FQNEAQ (reference sequence). CDR3 nucleotides: TGTGCCAGCAGCCCATCGCCGGACAGACCTGGTGGCTACACCTTC. Its protein is CASSPSPDRPGGYTF.

J is TRBJ2-3 and V is TRBV10-3; D gene unclear. Per the germline V gene, CDR1 is ENHRY and CDR2 is SYGVKD. This CDR3 contains 15 residues. Trimming left V 4 bases short and J 1 base short, with 12 bases between. In DNA form, the CDR3 reads TGTGCCATCAGTGGAGGTTCAAGAGGCACAGATACGCAGTATTTT. Protein product: CAISGGSRGTDTQYF.

The CDR3 DNA is TGCGCCAGCAGCTTCGGACAGCGACCTTCCTACGAGCAGTACTTC. Amino acids: CASSFGQRPSYEQYF. The gene calls are TRBV5-1 and TRBJ2-7, with a tentative D call TRBD1 (6 bases). Trimming removed 2 bases from V and 1 base from J, with 13 bases in between. The CDR3 is 15 residues long. The germline gives CDR1 SGHRS, CDR2 YFSETQ. The full variable domain, in which reference TRBV5-1 and TRBJ2-7 provide the parts outside the CDR3, is KAGVTQTPRYLIKTRGQQVTLSCSPISGHRSVSWYQQTPGQGLQFLFEYFSETQRNKGNFPGRFSGRQFSNSRSEMNVSTLELGDSALYLCASSFGQRPSYEQYFGPGTRLTVT.

The chain is built from TRBV6-5 and TRBJ2-2; TRBD1 aligns across 8 bases. The CDR3 loop spans 14 amino acids. CDR1 is MNHEY, CDR2 SVGAGI, per germline. V lost 6 bases to trimming and J lost 7 bases; unmatched junction nucleotides: 7. This CDR3 is CASRPDRANGELFF. CDR3 nucleotides: TGTGCCAGCAGGCCGGACAGGGCTAACGGGGAGCTGTTTTTT.

The chain recombines TRBV4-1 with TRBJ1-4; a possible D gene is TRBD1 (5 bases). Per germline, CDR1 MGHRA and CDR2 YSYEKL. Trimming took off 6 bases at V and 7 bases at J, with 15 bases between the two ends. The CDR3 runs to 14 residues. The CDR3 DNA is TGCGCCAGCAGACTCCAGGGAAGGACTGAAAAACTGTTTTTT. Protein: CASRLQGRTEKLFF.

CDR3 sequence reads: CASSLDYSYEQYF. DNA for the CDR3: TGTGCCAGCAGCTTAGACTACTCCTACGAGCAGTACTTC. The chain uses TRBV7-2 and TRBJ2-7; D is unresolved. Trimming pared 1 base from V and 0 bases from J, leaving 4 bases between. CDR1 and CDR2 from the germline V gene are SGHTA and FQGNSA. The CDR3 covers 13 residues.

The CDR3 region has the DNA TGCAGCGCCACGACAGGTGCCGGGACCGAAACCGGGGAGCTGTTTTTT. Translating gives CSATTGAGTETGELFF. The J gene is TRBJ2-2, the V gene TRBV29-1, with a tentative D call TRBD1 (6 bases). The germline V and J ends were trimmed by 7 bases and 5 bases, with 23 bases remaining between them. CDR1 and CDR2 from the germline V gene are SQVTM and ANQGSEA. This CDR3 has 16 amino acids.

The chain carries TRBV7-2 and TRBJ2-1; 10 bases map to TRBD1. V trimming: 1 base; J trimming: 8 bases; junction bases outside the gene matches: 8. Germline V gene data show CDR1 as SGHTA and CDR2 as FQGNSA. This CDR3 spans 16 amino acids. CDR3 in amino acids: CASSLVGGQGEHEQFF. CDR3 sequence (DNA): TGTGCCAGCAGCTTAGTTGGCGGACAGGGGGAGCATGAGCAGTTCTTC.

V gene TRBV27 combines with J gene TRBJ2-1, with a tentative D call TRBD2 (5 bases). The CDR3 loop spans 16 amino acids. Germline V gene data show CDR1 as MNHEY and CDR2 as SMNVEV (reference sequence). The ends were cut back, 3 bases at V and 4 bases at J, with 16 bases in the middle. Written as DNA, the CDR3 is TGTGCCAGCAGTTTTATTCGCACGGGGTTGTACAATGAGCAGTTCTTC. Translating gives CASSFIRTGLYNEQFF.

The chain combines TRBV5-1 with TRBJ2-5; the D gene is possibly TRBD1 (6 bases). CDR1 is SGHRS, CDR2 YFSETQ, per germline. This CDR3 contains 15 residues. Between the trimmed V and J ends, which lost 9 bases and 2 bases, there was a span of 20 bases. The CDR3 region is CATRRGTSPQETQYF. The CDR3 DNA is TGCGCCACCCGTAGGGGGACCTCGCCGCAAGAGACCCAGTACTTC.